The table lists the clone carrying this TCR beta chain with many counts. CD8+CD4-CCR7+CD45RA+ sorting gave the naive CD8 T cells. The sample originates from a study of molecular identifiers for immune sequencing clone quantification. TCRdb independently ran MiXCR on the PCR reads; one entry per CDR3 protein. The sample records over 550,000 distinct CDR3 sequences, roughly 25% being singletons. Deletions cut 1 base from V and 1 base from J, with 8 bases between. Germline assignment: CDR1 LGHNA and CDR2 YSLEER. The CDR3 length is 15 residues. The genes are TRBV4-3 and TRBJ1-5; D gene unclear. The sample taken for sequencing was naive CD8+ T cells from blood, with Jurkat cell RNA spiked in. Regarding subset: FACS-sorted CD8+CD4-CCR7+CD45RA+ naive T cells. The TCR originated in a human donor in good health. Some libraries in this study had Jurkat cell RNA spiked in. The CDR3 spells CASSQGAGSNQPQHF. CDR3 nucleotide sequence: TGCGCCAGCAGCCAAGGGGCAGGCAGCAATCAGCCCCAGCATTTT.